A selection of T cell receptor beta chains follows, all from one sample in a study of Ad26.COV2.S vaccination and SARS-CoV-2 variants. Sequenced by immunoSEQ multiplex PCR; TCRdb stores in-frame clones only, minus some. The profile shows about 440,000 clones, about 90% of them singletons. The specimen comprised peripheral blood, sampled in a trial of Ad26.COV2.S vaccine versus placebo. The receptors here all came from a person aged 18-60 years who received the Ad26.COV2.S COVID-19 vaccine or a placebo. CDR3s include the opening cysteine and the closing phenylalanine or tryptophan. Fields, in order: CDR3 protein, clone size, CDR3 length, V gene, J gene. Size is omitted from some rows. Given values are once, few, many or a class for expanded clones.

CDR3aa: CASSFDPSGANVLTF; abundance: -; len: 15; v_gene: TRBV7-3; j_gene: TRBJ2-6
CDR3aa: CASSPQSGVYSYEQYF; abundance: -; len: 16; v_gene: TRBV5-1; j_gene: TRBJ2-7
CDR3aa: CASSARRAQETQYF; abundance: once; len: 14; v_gene: TRBV7-2; j_gene: TRBJ2-5
CDR3aa: CASTPAGGALNEQFF; abundance: -; len: 15; v_gene: TRBV27; j_gene: TRBJ2-1
CDR3aa: CASSQSVFPPGLADKAKGQQYF; abundance: -; len: 22; v_gene: TRBV23-1; j_gene: TRBJ2-7
CDR3aa: CASSLSSTSDGTDTQYF; abundance: -; len: 17; v_gene: TRBV5-1; j_gene: TRBJ2-3
CDR3aa: CATSRDLSISYEQYF; abundance: few; len: 15; v_gene: TRBV15; j_gene: TRBJ2-7
CDR3aa: CAWSAGIEAEQYF; abundance: -; len: 13; v_gene: TRBV30; j_gene: TRBJ2-7
CDR3aa: CASTSASQWGDTQYF; abundance: few; len: 15; v_gene: TRBV5-4; j_gene: TRBJ2-3
CDR3aa: CASSLGVGGSQPQHF; abundance: -; len: 15; v_gene: TRBV13; j_gene: TRBJ1-5
CDR3aa: CASSATGPEAFF; abundance: -; len: 12; v_gene: TRBV5-4; j_gene: TRBJ1-1
CDR3aa: CASSERGSGNTIYF; abundance: -; len: 14; v_gene: TRBV2; j_gene: TRBJ1-3
CDR3aa: CASTSQAAEAFF; abundance: -; len: 12; v_gene: TRBV4-1; j_gene: TRBJ1-1
CDR3aa: CASSLGSTEAFF; abundance: -; len: 12; v_gene: TRBV12-3/TRBV12-4; j_gene: TRBJ1-1
CDR3aa: CSVTSGRALEQFF; abundance: -; len: 13; v_gene: TRBV29-1; j_gene: TRBJ2-1
CDR3aa: CASSLDHSNEQFF; abundance: -; len: 13; v_gene: TRBV11-2; j_gene: TRBJ2-1
CDR3aa: CASSEEGRTTDTQYF; abundance: -; len: 15; v_gene: TRBV6-1; j_gene: TRBJ2-3
CDR3aa: CASSPPTVQETQYF; abundance: once; len: 14; v_gene: TRBV18; j_gene: TRBJ2-5
CDR3aa: CASSSSGTSTDTQYF; abundance: -; len: 15; v_gene: TRBV5-1; j_gene: TRBJ2-3
CDR3aa: CASKRVGTDTQYF; abundance: -; len: 13; v_gene: TRBV19; j_gene: TRBJ2-3
CDR3aa: CASSIGQGVIRNQPQHF; abundance: -; len: 17; v_gene: TRBV19; j_gene: TRBJ1-5
CDR3aa: CASSPTPGGGYGYTF; abundance: -; len: 15; v_gene: TRBV3-1/TRBV3-2; j_gene: TRBJ1-2
CDR3aa: CASSQGGRSYGYTF; abundance: -; len: 14; v_gene: TRBV3-1/TRBV3-2; j_gene: TRBJ1-2
CDR3aa: CASRRLAESTDTQYF; abundance: -; len: 15; v_gene: TRBV7-9; j_gene: TRBJ2-3
CDR3aa: CASRGLLINSPLHF; abundance: -; len: 14; v_gene: TRBV28; j_gene: TRBJ1-6
CDR3aa: CASNSGILPAETQYF; abundance: -; len: 15; v_gene: TRBV5-1; j_gene: TRBJ2-5
CDR3aa: CASSQTFYEQYF; abundance: -; len: 12; v_gene: TRBV5-5; j_gene: TRBJ2-7
CDR3aa: CASSQHRNNEQFF; abundance: -; len: 13; v_gene: TRBV4-1; j_gene: TRBJ2-1
CDR3aa: CAWSPGFSYEQYF; abundance: -; len: 13; v_gene: TRBV30; j_gene: TRBJ2-7
CDR3aa: CASSFHSGGKNPYEQYF; abundance: -; len: 17; v_gene: TRBV6-2/TRBV6-3; j_gene: TRBJ2-7
CDR3aa: CAISRDSSFKAFF; abundance: once; len: 13; v_gene: TRBV10-3; j_gene: TRBJ1-1
CDR3aa: CASRTVYEQYF; abundance: -; len: 11; v_gene: TRBV28; j_gene: TRBJ2-7
CDR3aa: CASRPPKGGETQYF; abundance: -; len: 14; v_gene: TRBV11-2; j_gene: TRBJ2-5
CDR3aa: CASSPNTGELFF; abundance: once; len: 12; v_gene: TRBV7-9; j_gene: TRBJ2-2
CDR3aa: CASSPGTGSNEQFF; abundance: once; len: 14; v_gene: TRBV5-1; j_gene: TRBJ2-1
CDR3aa: CASSFSQESEAFF; abundance: -; len: 13; v_gene: TRBV7-9; j_gene: TRBJ1-1
CDR3aa: CASSLWTANTEAFF; abundance: -; len: 14; v_gene: TRBV28; j_gene: TRBJ1-1
CDR3aa: CASSVGLAGEYTGELFF; abundance: -; len: 17; v_gene: TRBV9; j_gene: TRBJ2-2
CDR3aa: CASSKTGTENTEAFF; abundance: -; len: 15; v_gene: TRBV7-2; j_gene: TRBJ1-1
CDR3aa: CASSPVGTPGANVLTF; abundance: -; len: 16; v_gene: TRBV7-3; j_gene: TRBJ2-6
CDR3aa: CASRGGQTGNTEAFF; abundance: -; len: 15; v_gene: TRBV2; j_gene: TRBJ1-1
CDR3aa: CATSPQYNEQFF; abundance: -; len: 12; v_gene: TRBV10-2; j_gene: TRBJ2-1
CDR3aa: CSAEQEETQYF; abundance: -; len: 11; v_gene: TRBV20-1; j_gene: TRBJ2-5
CDR3aa: CASSLGINTEAFF; abundance: once; len: 13; v_gene: TRBV28; j_gene: TRBJ1-1
CDR3aa: CATSDPNSGSGGEQFF; abundance: -; len: 16; v_gene: TRBV24-1; j_gene: TRBJ2-1
CDR3aa: CASSGGRVSIHEQYF; abundance: -; len: 15; v_gene: TRBV7-2; j_gene: TRBJ2-7
CDR3aa: CSVGGRWDTGELFF; abundance: -; len: 14; v_gene: TRBV29-1; j_gene: TRBJ2-2
CDR3aa: CASSAVSSYNEQFF; abundance: -; len: 14; v_gene: TRBV7-3; j_gene: TRBJ2-1